The next 20 T cell receptor beta chains were all read from a single sample in a study of cytomegalovirus exposure and HLA in healthy donors. 60 Vbeta and 13 Jbeta primers were used in PCR. Some clones are missing from TCRdb's copy, which holds only in-frame ones; the method was immunoSEQ multiplex PCR. The sample includes 250,000 to 350,000 clones, 86% of them seen just once. The sample taken for sequencing was PBMCs. The origin of the receptors is a man between 40 and 49 years old in good health and CMV-seropositive.

The chain has TRBV9 and TRBJ1-2, with D perhaps TRBD1 (5 bases). The germline CDR1 and CDR2 sequences are SGDLS and YYNGEE. The CDR3 totals 15 residues. Deletions cut 0 bases from V and 7 bases from J, with 16 bases between. CDR3 sequence reads: CASSVGPLGALGYTF. Here the CDR3 DNA reads TGTGCCAGCAGCGTAGGCCCTCTAGGGGCGCTTGGCTACACCTTC.

V gene TRBV28 combines with J gene TRBJ2-7; the D gene is possibly TRBD2 (5 bases). This CDR3 contains 12 residues. Germline values: CDR1 MDHEN, CDR2 SYDVKM. V lost 6 bases, J lost 3 bases, and 9 bases lay in between. DNA for the CDR3: TGTGCCAGCAGGTCAACTAGCTACGAGCAGTACTTC. This sequence encodes CASRSTSYEQYF.

V usage is TRBV19 and J usage is TRBJ2-5, with TRBD2 identical over 9 bases. The last part of the DNA fits TRBJ2-7 better; the J call may be wrong. The CDR3 totals 12 residues. Germline CDR1 LNHDA, CDR2 SQIVND (reference sequence). The CDR3 sequence is CASASGTNEQYF. For the CDR3, the DNA is TGTGCCAGTGCTAGCGGGACCAACGAGCAGTACTTC.

The V gene is TRBV6-1, the J gene TRBJ2-5; 11 bases line up with TRBD2. The germline V gene has CDR1 MNHNS and CDR2 SASEGT. V was clipped by 3 bases and J by 5 bases; unmatched bases: 5. The CDR3 sequence is 15 residues long. The CDR3 spells CASSDILAGGETQYF. CDR3 coding DNA: TGTGCCAGCAGTGATATCCTAGCGGGAGGTGAGACCCAGTACTTC.

V usage is TRBV27 and J usage is TRBJ2-7, with 7 positions matching TRBD2. The CDR3 is made up of 14 amino acids. CDR1 is MNHEY and CDR2 is SMNVEV in the germline V gene (reference sequence). V lost 5 bases and J lost 5; bases outside the gene matches: 9. The CDR3 DNA follows: TGTGCCAGCAGTGGGAGGGACTTCCACAACGAGCAGTACTTC. The encoded protein is CASSGRDFHNEQYF.

V usage is TRBV7-6 and J usage is TRBJ1-1; D gene ambiguous. The V gene's germline CDR1 is SGHVS and CDR2 FNYEAQ. The CDR3 has 15 residues. The germline V and J ends were trimmed by 1 base and 4 bases, with 13 bases remaining between them. The CDR3 DNA sequence: TGTGCCAGCAGCTTAGTGGAGGGATTGAGCACTGAAGCTTTCTTT. The encoded protein is CASSLVEGLSTEAFF. Filled out from reference TRBV7-6 and TRBJ1-1, the complete variable domain reads GAGVSQSPRYKVTKRGQDVALRCDPISGHVSLYWYRQALGQGPEFLTYFNYEAQQDKSGLPNDRFSAERPEGSISTLTIQRTEQRDSAMYRCASSLVEGLSTEAFFGQGTRLTVV.

The chain recombines TRBV18 with TRBJ2-3, with D perhaps TRBD1 (6 bases). Germline CDR1 KGHSH, CDR2 LQKENI. The CDR3 covers 13 residues. V was trimmed by 6 bases and J by 6 bases, leaving 13 bases between them. CDR3 DNA: TGTGCCAGCTCTACAGGGTTTCGGGATACGCAGTATTTT. Translation gives CASSTGFRDTQYF.

This chain's CDR3 is CASSILPAGSGFDNEQFF. CDR3 nucleotides: TGTGCCAGTAGTATCCTACCCGCCGGGAGCGGATTTGACAATGAGCAGTTCTTC. This chain connects TRBV19 to TRBJ2-1; D possibly corresponds to TRBD2 (6 bases). This CDR3 contains 18 residues. Trimming cost V 3 bases and J 5 bases, with 23 bases left between them. Germline assignment: CDR1 LNHDA and CDR2 SQIVND (reference sequence). Filled out from reference TRBV19 and TRBJ2-1, the complete variable domain reads DGGITQSPKYLFRKEGQNVTLSCEQNLNHDAMYWYRQDPGQGLRLIYYSQIVNDFQKGDIAEGYSVSREKKESFPLTVTSAQKNPTAFYLCASSILPAGSGFDNEQFFGPGTRLTVL.

The chain joins TRBV2 to TRBJ2-5; 7 bases fit TRBD1. Germline CDR1 and CDR2: SNHLY and FYNNEI. The ends lost 5 bases at V and 5 bases at J; junction bases unmatched: 2. This CDR3 region has 12 residues. The CDR3 reads CASSWGQETQYF. For the CDR3, the DNA is TGTGCCAGCAGTTGGGGACAGGAGACCCAGTACTTC.

The V call is TRBV11-3, the J call TRBJ2-7; D remains unclear. Trimming took 5 bases from V and 6 from J, leaving 14 bases between them. The CDR3 sequence is 13 residues long. CDR1 is SGHNT, CDR2 YENEEA, per germline. CDR3 DNA sequence: TGTGCCAGCAGCCCCCCTGGGTCGGGCGAGCAGTACTTC. It codes for CASSPPGSGEQYF.

This clone was counted once. The chain is built from TRBV19 and TRBJ2-1; perhaps TRBD1 as D (6 bases). Trimming took 4 bases from V and 7 from J, leaving 14 bases between them. The CDR3 extends over 14 amino acids. Germline V gives CDR1 LNHDA, CDR2 SQIVND (reference sequence). CDR3 nucleotides: TGTGCCAGTAGTAAGGGAAGGGGGTGGAATGAGCAGTTCTTC. Its translation: CASSKGRGWNEQFF.

This clone was recorded a few times. The chain links TRBV5-6 to TRBJ2-7, with a tentative D call TRBD2 (5 bases). Germline assignment: CDR1 SGHDT and CDR2 YYEEEE. CDR3 length: 16 amino acids. With 0 bases removed from V and 0 bases from J, the gap between germline ends came to 13 bases. The CDR3: CASSLASGPSSYEQYF. As DNA, the CDR3 is TGTGCCAGCAGCTTGGCCAGCGGTCCCAGCTCCTACGAGCAGTACTTC.

This chain links TRBV4-2 with TRBJ2-7; D is undetermined. Trimming shortened V by 0 bases and J by 3 bases, and 6 bases separated the two germline ends. This CDR3 has 13 amino acids. The germline V gene encodes CDR1 LGHNA and CDR2 YNFKEQ. The CDR3 sequence is CASSQDQVYEQYF. The CDR3 nucleotides are TGTGCCAGCAGCCAAGACCAGGTCTACGAGCAGTACTTC.

The genes are TRBV15 and TRBJ2-7, with 11 bases fitting TRBD2. Germline trimming cut 0 bases from V and 7 bases from J; bases unmatched to any gene: 5. This CDR3 region has 15 residues. The germline CDR1 and CDR2 sequences are LNHNV and YYDKDF (reference sequence). CDR3 loop: CATSRDGLAGEEQYF. DNA for the CDR3: TGTGCCACCAGCAGAGATGGACTAGCGGGTGAAGAGCAGTACTTC.

The table lists this clone with a count of one. This chain links TRBV19 with TRBJ1-5; D gene ambiguous. The V end lost 5 bases, the J end lost 0 bases, and 5 bases lay between the germline ends. The CDR3 length is 13 residues. Looked up from germline, CDR1 is LNHDA and CDR2 is SQIVND (reference sequence). In DNA, the CDR3 is TGTGCCAGTAGTTACAGTAGCAATCAGCCCCAGCATTTT. Amino acids: CASSYSSNQPQHF.

Notes on this clone: The junction differs from germline at one of its ends, possibly a read error. The genes are TRBV7-9 and TRBJ1-1; a possible D gene is TRBD1 (6 bases). From germline, CDR1 is SEHNR and CDR2 FQNEAQ (reference sequence). CDR3 length equals 16 residues. DNA for the CDR3: TGTTCCAGCAGCCCCCTGCCCCCGCGACAGGCCACTGAAGCTTTCTTT. As protein: CSSSPLPPRQATEAFF. Full variable domain (outside the CDR3, taken from reference TRBV7-9 and TRBJ1-1): DTGVSQNPRHKITKRGQNVTFRCDPISEHNRLYWYRQTLGQGPEFLTYFQNEAQLEKSRLLSDRFSAERPKGSFSTLEIQRTEQGDSAMYLCSSSPLPPRQATEAFFGQGTRLTVV.

This clone was detected only a few times. V and J are TRBV6-6 and TRBJ2-1; the D gene is possibly TRBD1 (5 bases). Germline assignment: CDR1 MNHNY and CDR2 SVGAGI (reference sequence). The CDR3 loop spans 16 amino acids. V lost 8 bases and J lost 1, with 18 bases in between. CDR3 loop: CASGSRAGMSYNEQFF. The CDR3 nucleotides are TGTGCCAGCGGATCTAGGGCAGGGATGTCCTACAATGAGCAGTTCTTC.

The V and J genes are TRBV6-5 and TRBJ2-3; weak D call: TRBD2 (5 bases). Germline-derived CDR1 and CDR2 are MNHEY and SVGAGI. The CDR3 loop spans 15 amino acids. V was trimmed by 5 bases and J by 2 bases, leaving 14 bases between them. The DNA for the CDR3 is TGTGCCAGCAGTCCCGCGGGCGGCGTCACAGATACGCAGTATTTT. This codes for CASSPAGGVTDTQYF.

The rearrangement uses TRBV5-6 and TRBJ2-5; 11 nucleotides agree with TRBD2. V was pared by 1 base and J by 5 bases, with 10 bases of the junction left unmatched. CDR3 size: 17 residues. Germline V CDR1 and CDR2: SGHDT, YYEEEE. The CDR3 spells CASSLPGLAAPGETQYF. CDR3 nucleotide sequence: TGTGCCAGCAGCTTGCCGGGACTAGCGGCCCCCGGGGAGACCCAGTACTTC.

The chain carries TRBV2 and TRBJ2-2; 8 bases agree with TRBD2. Germline CDR1 is SNHLY and CDR2 is FYNNEI. CDR3 length: 15 residues. J lost 4 bases, V lost 1 base, and 2 bases had no gene match. For the CDR3, the DNA is TGTGCCAGCAGTGAAGACGGGGGGGGCACCGGGGAGCTGTTTTTT. Protein: CASSEDGGGTGELFF.